These T cell receptor beta chains were read from a single sample in a study of blood T cell repertoires in COVID-19. Here immunoSEQ multiplex PCR was the method, and the copy in TCRdb shows in-frame clones only, minus some. The sample has approximately 53,000 clones; 85% to 90% are singletons. The sequenced material came from peripheral blood. The receptors shown here come from a human donor in a cohort sampled during active COVID-19. Each CDR3 is given with its conserved first and last residue. A D gene is named only where the DNA matches it firmly. Size is stated for part of the rows, as once, few or many counts, or as a class when the clone is expanded.

d_call clone_size j_call v_call cdr3_aa cdr3_nt
TRBD2 few TRBJ2-5 TRBV10-2 CASSEPGTSRRAQYF TGCGCCAGCAGTGAACCAGGGACTAGTCGTCGTGCCCAGTACTTC
TRBD2 once TRBJ2-2 TRBV5-1 CASSSPSGGSNTGELFF TGCGCCAGCAGCTCCCCCTCGGGAGGCTCGAACACCGGGGAGCTGTTTTTT
NA NA TRBJ1-5 TRBV6-9 CASSYAVNQPQHF TGTGCCAGCAGTTACGCAGTAAATCAGCCCCAGCATTTT
TRBD2 NA TRBJ2-5 TRBV27 CASSARLAGGETQYF TGTGCCAGCAGTGCCCGACTAGCGGGGGGAGAGACCCAGTACTTC
TRBD1 NA TRBJ1-4 TRBV7-8 CASSYSGTAKNEKLFF TGTGCCAGCAGCTACTCCGGGACAGCCAAAAATGAAAAACTGTTTTTT
NA NA TRBJ1-2 TRBV29-1 CSVELEPRGYGYTF TGCAGCGTTGAGTTAGAGCCTAGGGGCTATGGCTACACCTTC
NA NA TRBJ1-2 TRBV4-3 CASSQEPGRAYGYTF TGCGCCAGCAGCCAAGAACCGGGGAGGGCCTATGGCTACACCTTC
NA NA TRBJ1-2 TRBV7-2 CASSLTAGHGYTF TGTGCCAGCAGCTTAACGGCAGGGCATGGCTACACCTTC
NA NA TRBJ2-3 TRBV11-2 CASSLDRGSDTQYF TGTGCCAGCAGCTTAGATCGCGGGTCTGATACGCAGTATTTT
NA NA TRBJ2-3 TRBV29-1 CSVARQEVADTQYF TGCAGCGTTGCCAGACAGGAGGTAGCAGATACGCAGTATTTT